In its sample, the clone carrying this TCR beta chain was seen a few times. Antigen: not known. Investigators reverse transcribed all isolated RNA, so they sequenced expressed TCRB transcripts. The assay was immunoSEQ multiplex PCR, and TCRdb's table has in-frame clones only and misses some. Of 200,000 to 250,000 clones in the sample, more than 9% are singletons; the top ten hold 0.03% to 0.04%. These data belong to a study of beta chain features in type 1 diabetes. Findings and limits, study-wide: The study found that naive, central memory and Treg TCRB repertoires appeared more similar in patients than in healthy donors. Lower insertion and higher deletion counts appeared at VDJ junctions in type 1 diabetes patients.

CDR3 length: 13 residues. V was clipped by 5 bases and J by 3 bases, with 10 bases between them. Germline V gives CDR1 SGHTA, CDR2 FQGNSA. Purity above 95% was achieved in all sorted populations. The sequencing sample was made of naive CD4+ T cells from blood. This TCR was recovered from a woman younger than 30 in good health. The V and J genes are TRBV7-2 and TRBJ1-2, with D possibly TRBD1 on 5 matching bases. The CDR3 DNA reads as TGTGCCAGCAGCCCAGGGAACCACTATGGCTACACCTTC. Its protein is CASSPGNHYGYTF.